Ten or more counts support the clone carrying this T cell receptor beta chain. Its antigen is undetermined. The length of the CDR3 is 17 residues. V trimming: 1 base; J trimming: 4 bases; junction bases outside the gene matches: 7. Germline V CDR1 and CDR2: SGHRS, YFSETQ. This sample is drawn from a study of T-cell reconstitution after alpha-beta-depleted transplantation in children. The TCRbeta library incorporated unique molecular identifiers. TCRdb processed the PCR reads anew with MiXCR; each CDR3 protein has one entry. This table holds a few hundred thousand distinct CDR3 sequences, around two fifths found once. Study-wide findings and caveats: The study traced high day-60 TCRbeta diversity in some patients to surviving recipient T cells and thymic progenitors. A year had passed since transplant, and T-cell counts and diversity by then came mostly from newly produced T cells. Several hundred graft clones that had expanded were reportedly the source of alpha-beta T cells about two months after transplant.

The gene calls are TRBV5-1 and TRBJ2-2; 10 bases are shared with TRBD2. The sample in question was PBMCs, obtained before TCRalphabeta/CD19-depleted stem cell transplant. This receptor was identified in a girl aged 2-10 years with aplastic anemia, due to receive a stem cell transplant. The CDR3 DNA reads TGCGCCAGCAGCTTGAGAGCAGCGGGAGGGACCACCGGGGAGCTGTTTTTT. Amino acids: CASSLRAAGGTTGELFF.